The present T cell receptor (beta chain) was sequenced within a study of blood T cell repertoires in COVID-19. Study as a whole: T cells, B-cell-depleted T cells, or PBMCs provided the cDNA or gDNA that served as material.

Per the germline V gene, CDR1 is SGHAT and CDR2 is FQNNGV. Trimming pared 5 bases from V and 3 bases from J, leaving 14 bases between. This CDR3 region has 15 residues. Authors' processing steps: Reference gene primer amplification yielded estimated nucleated cell counts. Profiled with immunoSEQ multiplex PCR; TCRdb holds only in-frame clones, not every one. The V and J calls and clone size come from that table; D and trimming were worked out from the DNA. The sample records about 81,000 clones, about 84% being singletons. The clonotype was recovered from a woman between 70 and 85 years old with acute or convalescent COVID-19. This chain joins TRBV11-2 and TRBJ2-1, with D perhaps matching TRBD2 (6 bases). Sequences were obtained from peripheral blood. Here the CDR3 DNA reads TGTGCCAGCAGCAGCCTGGCGGGACTCTACAATGAGCAGTTCTTC. As protein: CASSSLAGLYNEQFF.